These 22 T cell receptor beta chains were sequenced from one sample in a study of cytomegalovirus exposure and HLA in healthy donors. The PCR had 60 Vbeta and 13 Jbeta primers. The table came from immunoSEQ multiplex PCR; TCRdb's copy has only in-frame clones and leaves some out. The repertoire holds approximately 150,000 clones, with roughly three quarters as singletons. Specimen: PBMCs. Receptors were obtained from a male donor in good health and CMV-seronegative.

The rearrangement uses TRBV11-2 and TRBJ1-1; D might be TRBD1 (5 bases). This CDR3 is built from 16 residues. V was cut by 5 bases and J by 4 bases, with 20 bases left in between. CDR1 is SGHAT and CDR2 is FQNNGV in the germline V gene. CDR3 DNA sequence: TGTGCCAGCAGCAACCGTTATGGGTTGGGGGGCACTGAAGCTTTCTTT. Its translation: CASSNRYGLGGTEAFF.

The V gene is TRBV7-2, the J gene TRBJ2-7, with 7 bases aligning to TRBD1. V dropped 4 bases and J dropped 6; count of bases not matched to a gene: 15. The CDR3 is 16 residues long. Germline assignment: CDR1 SGHTA and CDR2 FQGNSA. The CDR3 region has the DNA TGTGCCAGCAGCTCCCGGGCGAGGGGGCCGGGCTTCGAGCAGTACTTC. Translating it yields CASSSRARGPGFEQYF.

This clone was found a few times. Other DNA sequences in this sample translate to the same CDR3. CDR3 bases: TGCGCCAGCAGCCAGGCCCGACGAGGGTCTGGAAACACCATATATTTT. Translation gives CASSQARRGSGNTIYF. This chain links TRBV4-3 with TRBJ1-3, with D unclear. Trimming pared 3 bases from V and 1 base from J, leaving 13 bases between. This CDR3 has 16 residues. Looked up from germline, CDR1 is LGHNA and CDR2 is YSLEER.

This clone has a single count. V is TRBV19 and J is TRBJ2-3, with D perhaps matching TRBD1 (6 bases). The V gene lost 4 bases and the J gene lost 1 base, with 12 bases spanning the gap. The CDR3 runs to 15 residues. The germline gives CDR1 LNHDA, CDR2 SQIVND (reference sequence). CDR3 in amino acids: CASSNSGARTDTQYF. The CDR3 bases are TGTGCCAGTAGTAATTCAGGGGCCCGCACAGATACGCAGTATTTT.

The chain is built from TRBV5-1 and TRBJ2-7; 10 nucleotides align to TRBD1. Germline values: CDR1 SGHRS, CDR2 YFSETQ. V gave up 2 bases and J gave up 2 bases; unmatched junction bases: 1. The CDR3 totals 14 residues. CDR3 nucleotide sequence: TGCGCCAGCAGCTTCGGGACAGGGGCCTACGAGCAGTACTTC. The encoded protein is CASSFGTGAYEQYF.

The chain combines TRBV5-1 with TRBJ1-3, with D perhaps matching TRBD1 (6 bases). Germline lookup yields CDR1 SGHRS and CDR2 YFSETQ. The CDR3 is 17 amino acids. V gave up 4 bases and J gave up 2 bases, with 19 bases separating them. The CDR3 bases are TGCGCCAGCAGCGTCGACTCCAGGGGTGGCGCTGGAAACACCATATATTTT. Translation gives CASSVDSRGGAGNTIYF.

Turning to this clone: The junction does not match germline at one end; this may be a read error. This chain joins TRBV7-9 and TRBJ1-3, with unresolved D. CDR3 length: 15 amino acids. CDR1 and CDR2 (germline): SEHNR, FQNEAQ (reference sequence). The CDR3 reads CSSSKTESSGNTIYF. The CDR3 region has the DNA TGTTCCAGCAGCAAAACAGAGAGCTCTGGAAACACCATATATTTT. The complete variable domain, with remaining parts taken from reference TRBV7-9 and TRBJ1-3, reads DTGVSQNPRHKITKRGQNVTFRCDPISEHNRLYWYRQTLGQGPEFLTYFQNEAQLEKSRLLSDRFSAERPKGSFSTLEIQRTEQGDSAMYLCSSSKTESSGNTIYFGEGSWLTVV.

This rearrangement joins TRBV28 to TRBJ2-1; 8 bases match TRBD1. The CDR3 runs to 16 residues. V dropped 6 bases and J dropped 4; count of bases not matched to a gene: 11. Per the germline V gene, CDR1 is MDHEN and CDR2 is SYDVKM. For the CDR3, the DNA is TGTGCCAGCAGCGCCGCCGGGACAGGAGAGTACAATGAGCAGTTCTTC. This codes for CASSAAGTGEYNEQFF. Full variable domain (outside the CDR3, taken from reference TRBV28 and TRBJ2-1): DVKVTQSSRYLVKRTGEKVFLECVQDMDHENMFWYRQDPGLGLRLIYFSYDVKMKEKGDIPEGYSVSREKKERFSLILESASTNQTSMYLCASSAAGTGEYNEQFFGPGTRLTVL.

CDR3 in DNA: TGTGCCAGCAGCCCAGGGGAGGGTGAAAAACTGTTTTTT. Translation: CASSPGEGEKLFF. The chain uses TRBV7-9 and TRBJ1-4; TRBD1 is a possible D gene (6 bases). This CDR3 is 13 amino acids long. Trimming left V 5 bases short and J 7 bases short, with 11 bases between. Germline CDR1 reads SEHNR; CDR2 reads FQNEAQ (reference sequence). Based on the CDR3 plus reference TRBV7-9 and TRBJ1-4, the full variable domain is DTGVSQNPRHKITKRGQNVTFRCDPISEHNRLYWYRQTLGQGPEFLTYFQNEAQLEKSRLLSDRFSAERPKGSFSTLEIQRTEQGDSAMYLCASSPGEGEKLFFGSGTQLSVL.

This chain uses TRBV2 with TRBJ2-1; the match to TRBD2 covers 14 bases. V trimming: 8 bases; J trimming: 3 bases; junction bases outside the gene matches: 9. Per the germline V gene, CDR1 is SNHLY and CDR2 is FYNNEI. This CDR3 spans 17 amino acids. This chain's CDR3 is CASRRTSGGNIYNEQFF. CDR3 in DNA: TGTGCCAGCCGACGGACTAGCGGGGGGAATATCTACAATGAGCAGTTCTTC.

V is TRBV12-5 and J is TRBJ1-1; D is ambiguous. This CDR3 is 14 amino acids long. Germline V gene data show CDR1 as LGHNT and CDR2 as FRNRAP. Trimming took 7 bases from V and 1 from J, leaving 13 bases between them. DNA of the CDR3: TGTGCTAGTGCCTCGGGGTCAGGGAACACTGAAGCTTTCTTT. It specifies CASASGSGNTEAFF.

The V and J genes are TRBV21-1 and TRBJ2-7; the table's D call, TRBD2, was not checked against the DNA. TRBV21-1 is tagged as a pseudogene. This CDR3 has 15 amino acids. CDR3 sequence: CASSKGSGSPYEQYF. The CDR3 bases are TGTGCCAGCAGCAAAGGTAGCGGGAGTCCCTACGAGCAGTACTTC.

The genes are TRBV7-8 and TRBJ2-1; unclear D gene. Germline CDR1 is SGHVS and CDR2 is FQNEAQ. The CDR3 length is 12 residues. Trimming removed 1 base at V and 6 bases at J, with 4 bases between. This CDR3 reads CASSLDRNEQFF. The CDR3 nucleotides read TGTGCCAGCAGCTTAGATCGCAATGAGCAGTTCTTC. The whole variable domain, remainder taken from reference TRBV7-8 and TRBJ2-1, is GAGVSQSPRYKVAKRGQDVALRCDPISGHVSLFWYQQALGQGPEFLTYFQNEAQLDKSGLPSDRFFAERPEGSVSTLKIQRTQQEDSAVYLCASSLDRNEQFFGPGTRLTVL.

The rearrangement uses TRBV6-1 and TRBJ1-6; D ambiguous. Germline CDR1 is MNHNS and CDR2 is SASEGT. CDR3 length: 17 amino acids. Trimming took off 1 base at V and 5 bases at J, with 15 bases between the two ends. The CDR3 nucleotides read TGTGCCAGCAGTGAAGGCTCCCCGAGGTATCATAATTCACCCCTCCACTTT. Translated, it gives CASSEGSPRYHNSPLHF.

The V gene is TRBV7-9, the J gene TRBJ2-5; 7 nucleotides match TRBD1. CDR3 length equals 15 residues. CDR1 is SEHNR, CDR2 FQNEAQ, per germline (reference sequence). The J segment lost 0 bases and the V segment lost 5 bases, leaving 6 bases of the junction unmatched. Written as DNA, the CDR3 is TGTGCCAGCAGCCTGGACAGGATGTACCAAGAGACCCAGTACTTC. The encoded protein is CASSLDRMYQETQYF.

The chain has TRBV5-1 and TRBJ2-2; D not certain. Trimming removed 4 bases from V and 1 base from J, with 8 bases in between. The germline CDR1 and CDR2 sequences are SGHRS and YFSETQ. The CDR3 has 14 residues. This chain's CDR3 is CASSPIVNTGELFF. The CDR3 DNA reads as TGCGCCAGCAGCCCCATTGTGAACACCGGGGAGCTGTTTTTT.

The chain is built from TRBV5-1 and TRBJ2-1, with D perhaps TRBD2 (7 bases). V was shortened by 0 bases and J by 4 bases, with 11 bases between the two germline ends. The CDR3 length is 15 residues. From germline, CDR1 is SGHRS and CDR2 YFSETQ. The CDR3 region is CASSLGGGRYNEQFF. In nucleotides, the CDR3 is TGCGCCAGCAGCTTGGGGGGGGGCAGGTACAATGAGCAGTTCTTC.

This chain joins TRBV7-6 and TRBJ1-6; D is perhaps TRBD1 (5 bases). Germline V gene sequence: CDR1 SGHVS, CDR2 FNYEAQ. The CDR3 has 15 residues. V lost 2 bases and J 4 bases, leaving 9 bases between the germline ends. As DNA, the CDR3 is TGTGCCAGCAGCTTAACCGCAGGGTATAATTCACCCCTCCACTTT. Translation: CASSLTAGYNSPLHF.

This clone has just a few counts. Other DNA sequences of this sample code for an identical CDR3. CDR3 in DNA: TGTGCCACCAGCAGAGGGGGCAGGGTAAACACCGGGGAGCTGTTTTTT. Translating it yields CATSRGGRVNTGELFF. The chain carries TRBV15 and TRBJ2-2; possible D gene TRBD1, 5 bases. Between the trimmed V and J ends, which lost 1 base and 2 bases, there was a span of 11 bases. Germline V gene sequence: CDR1 LNHNV, CDR2 YYDKDF (reference sequence). The CDR3 extends over 16 amino acids. The full variable domain, completed using reference TRBV15 and TRBJ2-2, is DAMVIQNPRYQVTQFGKPVTLSCSQTLNHNVMYWYQQKSSQAPKLLFHYYDKDFNNEADTPDNFQSRRPNTSFCFLDIRSPGLGDTAMYLCATSRGGRVNTGELFFGEGSRLTVL.

The chain carries TRBV7-9 and TRBJ1-1, with a weak D call TRBD1 (6 bases). The germline CDR1 and CDR2 sequences are SEHNR and FQNEAQ (reference sequence). This CDR3 contains 15 residues. The V end lost 1 base, the J end lost 0 bases, and 9 bases lay between the germline ends. The CDR3 DNA follows: TGTGCCAGCAGCTTAGAGGGGACACTGAACACTGAAGCTTTCTTT. It encodes CASSLEGTLNTEAFF.

This clone was seen just once. V and J are TRBV28 and TRBJ2-7, with D tentatively TRBD2 (7 bases). This CDR3 contains 14 residues. Germline CDR1 MDHEN, CDR2 SYDVKM. V was clipped by 10 bases and J by 2 bases, with 18 bases between them. CDR3 amino acids: CATERGGRAYEQYF. The CDR3 DNA is TGTGCCACGGAGAGGGGGGGCCGGGCCTACGAGCAGTACTTC.

This sequence joins TRBV5-1 and TRBJ2-7, with D hard to call. CDR3 length: 12 residues. Trimming shortened V by 2 bases and J by 4 bases, and 7 bases separated the two germline ends. Germline CDR1 SGHRS, CDR2 YFSETQ. The CDR3 region is CASSFAGYEQYF. For the CDR3, the DNA is TGCGCCAGCAGCTTCGCCGGGTACGAGCAGTACTTC.